Described below is a single TCR beta chain sequence and its context. Its target is unknown. The sample comes from a study of OX40 agonist ivuxolimab in advanced cancers. Study-level information: Hepatocellular carcinoma, melanoma, renal cell or head and neck cancer was diagnosed in the dose-escalation patients. General study results and limits: No antigen was identified for the clonally expanded peripheral T cells.

Assay: immunoSEQ multiplex PCR; the TCRdb copy retains only in-frame clones and omits some. The sample contains about 46,000 clones, around 89% of which appear only once. The material sequenced was CD4+ or CD8+ T cells sorted from blood, taken in a trial of the OX40 agonist ivuxolimab. This clonotype was sampled from an adult with an advanced solid tumor such as melanoma, head and neck, liver or kidney cancer.

The CDR3 is CASRISGELFF. The CDR3 bases are TGTGCCAGCAGGATCTCCGGGGAGCTGTTTTTT. The chain joins TRBV7-6 to TRBJ2-2; unclear D gene. This CDR3 has 11 amino acids. Trimming stripped 6 bases from V and 6 bases from J, with 5 bases between. Germline V gene lookup returns CDR1 SGHVS and CDR2 FNYEAQ. The complete variable domain, with remaining parts taken from reference TRBV7-6 and TRBJ2-2, reads GAGVSQSPRYKVTKRGQDVALRCDPISGHVSLYWYRQALGQGPEFLTYFNYEAQQDKSGLPNDRFSAERPEGSISTLTIQRTEQRDSAMYRCASRISGELFFGEGSRLTVL.